Sequencing of this TCR beta chain was carried out in a study of technical replicates of blood from a handful of donors. Profiling relied on immunoSEQ multiplex PCR, and the TCRdb table lists in-frame clones only, not all of them. The table includes about 64,000 clones, 86% detected once. V lost 6 bases and J lost 8, with 19 bases in between. CDR3 length equals 14 residues. The germline gives CDR1 MNHEY, CDR2 SMNVEV (reference sequence). This clone was picked up one time. This chain joins TRBV27 and TRBJ1-2; maybe TRBD1 (5 bases). Sequenced input: PBMCs. This TCR came from a human donor in good health. Some clones in this sample may be carry-over from other donors' samples. The DNA for the CDR3 is TGTGCCAGCAGCCCCGATCAGGGTAAGGGAGGCTACACCTTC. Its translation is CASSPDQGKGGYTF.